This TCR beta chain was found in a study of blood T cell repertoires in COVID-19. Overall study context: Whether acute or convalescent, the COVID-19 samples came from the United States, Italy and Spain. Sample material is recorded as cDNA or gDNA derived from T cells, B-cell-depleted T cells, or PBMCs.

As handled by the study authors: Reference gene primer amplification gave estimated nucleated cell counts. Generated by immunoSEQ multiplex PCR, the TCRdb table keeps only in-frame clones and is missing some. V and J calls and clone size are as listed in that table; D and trimming were resolved from the DNA. The data show some 300,000 clones, with about 90% seen just once and 2% to 3% held by the top ten. The CDR3 runs to 15 residues. The V end lost 4 bases, the J end lost 3 bases, and 12 bases lay between the germline ends. Germline loops: CDR1 LGHDT, CDR2 YNNKEL (reference sequence). This clone was observed a handful of times.

The source of this sequence is a young man with active or convalescent COVID-19. The chain links TRBV3-1 (or the pseudogene TRBV3-2) to TRBJ2-2; D ambiguous. Sequences were obtained from peripheral blood. This CDR3 is CASSRGFLDTGELFF. The CDR3 coding sequence is TGTGCCAGCAGCCGTGGCTTCCTGGACACCGGGGAGCTGTTTTTT.